This T cell receptor (beta chain) emerged from a study of T cell changes during pregnancy in multiple sclerosis. Method: immunoSEQ multiplex PCR; TCRdb's copy keeps in-frame clones and lacks some. The table has around 39,000 clones, around nine tenths seen once. Between the trimmed V and J ends, which lost 3 bases and 7 bases, there was a span of 10 bases. Germline V gene data show CDR1 as SGHDT and CDR2 as YYEEEE. The CDR3 covers 12 residues. This material consisted of CD8+ T cells from peripheral blood mononuclear cells, taken in the first trimester of pregnancy. V gene TRBV5-6 combines with J gene TRBJ1-1; a weak D match, TRBD1 (6 bases). The receptor was derived from a female donor with multiple sclerosis, enrolled in a pregnancy study. CDR3 sequence reads: CASSSQGFEAFF. In nucleotides, the CDR3 is TGTGCCAGCAGCTCCCAGGGGTTTGAAGCTTTCTTT.